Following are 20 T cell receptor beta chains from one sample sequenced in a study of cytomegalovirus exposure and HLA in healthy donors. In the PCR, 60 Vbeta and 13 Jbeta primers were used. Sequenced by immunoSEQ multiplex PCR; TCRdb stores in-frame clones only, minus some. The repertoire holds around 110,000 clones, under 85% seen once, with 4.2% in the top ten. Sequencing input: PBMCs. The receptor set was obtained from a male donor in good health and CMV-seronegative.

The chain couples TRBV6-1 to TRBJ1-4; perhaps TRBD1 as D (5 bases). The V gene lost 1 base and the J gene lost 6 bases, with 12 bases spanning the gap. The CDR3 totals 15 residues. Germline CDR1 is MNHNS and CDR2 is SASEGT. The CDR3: CASSEVGGSDEKLFF. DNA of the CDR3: TGTGCCAGCAGTGAAGTCGGGGGGTCGGATGAAAAACTGTTTTTT.

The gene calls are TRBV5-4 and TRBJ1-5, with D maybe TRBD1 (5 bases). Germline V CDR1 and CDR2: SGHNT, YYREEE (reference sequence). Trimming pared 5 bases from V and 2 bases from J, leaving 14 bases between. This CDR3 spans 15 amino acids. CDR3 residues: CASSTGGKGNQPQHF. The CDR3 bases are TGTGCCAGCAGTACTGGGGGGAAGGGCAATCAGCCCCAGCATTTT. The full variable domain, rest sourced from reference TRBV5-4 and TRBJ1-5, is ETGVTQSPTHLIKTRGQQVTLRCSSQSGHNTVSWYQQALGQGPQFIFQYYREEENGRGNFPPRFSGLQFPNYSSELNVNALELDDSALYLCASSTGGKGNQPQHFGDGTRLSIL.

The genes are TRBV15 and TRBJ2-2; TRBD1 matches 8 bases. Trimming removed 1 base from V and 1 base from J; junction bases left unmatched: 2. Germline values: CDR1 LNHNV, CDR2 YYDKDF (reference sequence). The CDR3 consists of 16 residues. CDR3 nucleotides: TGTGCCACCAGCAGAGGAGGACAGGGGAACACCGGGGAGCTGTTTTTT. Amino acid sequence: CATSRGGQGNTGELFF.

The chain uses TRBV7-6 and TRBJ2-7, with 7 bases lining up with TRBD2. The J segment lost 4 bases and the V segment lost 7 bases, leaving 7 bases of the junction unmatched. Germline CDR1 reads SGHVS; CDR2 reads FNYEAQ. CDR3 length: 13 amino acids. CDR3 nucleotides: TGTGCCAGCAACTTCGGCGGGAGATACGAGCAGTACTTC. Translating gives CASNFGGRYEQYF.

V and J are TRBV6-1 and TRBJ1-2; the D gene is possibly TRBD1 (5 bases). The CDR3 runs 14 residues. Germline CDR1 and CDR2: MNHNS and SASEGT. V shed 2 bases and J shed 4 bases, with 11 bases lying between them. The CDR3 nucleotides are TGTGCCAGCAGTGAAATTGGGGGGTTCTATGGCTACACCTTC. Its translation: CASSEIGGFYGYTF.

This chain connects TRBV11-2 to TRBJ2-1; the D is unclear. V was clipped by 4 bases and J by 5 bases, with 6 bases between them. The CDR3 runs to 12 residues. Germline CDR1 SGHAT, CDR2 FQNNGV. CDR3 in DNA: TGTGCCAGCAGCTCCGACAACAATGAGCAGTTCTTC. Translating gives CASSSDNNEQFF.

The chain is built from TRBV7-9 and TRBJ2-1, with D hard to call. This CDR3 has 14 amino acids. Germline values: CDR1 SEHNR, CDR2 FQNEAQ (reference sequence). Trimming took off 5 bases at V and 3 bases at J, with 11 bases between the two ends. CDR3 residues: CASSREARYNEQFF. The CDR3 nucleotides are TGTGCCAGCAGCCGCGAGGCTCGCTACAATGAGCAGTTCTTC.

This CDR3 reads CASSQGGRVDQPQHF. The CDR3 bases are TGCGCCAGCAGCCAAGGGGGCAGGGTGGATCAGCCCCAGCATTTT. The rearrangement uses TRBV4-1 and TRBJ1-5; D is perhaps TRBD1 (5 bases). Trimming shortened V by 1 base and J by 5 bases, and 12 bases separated the two germline ends. This CDR3 has 15 amino acids. The V gene's germline CDR1 is MGHRA and CDR2 YSYEKL.

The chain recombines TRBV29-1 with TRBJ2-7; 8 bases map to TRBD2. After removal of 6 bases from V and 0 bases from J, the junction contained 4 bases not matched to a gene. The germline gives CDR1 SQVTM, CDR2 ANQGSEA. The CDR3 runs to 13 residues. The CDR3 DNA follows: TGCAGCGTGCGTAGCGGGGTCTCCTACGAGCAGTACTTC. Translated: CSVRSGVSYEQYF.

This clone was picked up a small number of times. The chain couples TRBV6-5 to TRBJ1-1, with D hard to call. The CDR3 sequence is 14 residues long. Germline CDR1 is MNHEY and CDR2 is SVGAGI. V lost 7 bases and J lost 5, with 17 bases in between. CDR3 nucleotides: TGTGCCAGCATCTCCAGGATGGGCCATACTGAAGCTTTCTTT. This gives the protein CASISRMGHTEAFF.

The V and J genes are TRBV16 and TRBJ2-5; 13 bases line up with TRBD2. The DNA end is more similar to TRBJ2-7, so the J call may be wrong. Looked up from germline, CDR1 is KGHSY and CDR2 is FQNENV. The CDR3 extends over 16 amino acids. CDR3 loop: CASSHQTSGRLYEQYF. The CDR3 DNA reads TGTGCCAGCAGCCACCAGACTAGCGGGAGGCTCTACGAGCAGTACTTC.

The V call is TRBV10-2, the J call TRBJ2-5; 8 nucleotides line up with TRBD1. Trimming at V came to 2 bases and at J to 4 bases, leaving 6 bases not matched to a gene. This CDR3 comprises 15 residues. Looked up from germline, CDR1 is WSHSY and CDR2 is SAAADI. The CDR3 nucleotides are TGCGCCAGCAGTGAGCCTTGGACAGGGATAGAGACCCAGTACTTC. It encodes CASSEPWTGIETQYF.

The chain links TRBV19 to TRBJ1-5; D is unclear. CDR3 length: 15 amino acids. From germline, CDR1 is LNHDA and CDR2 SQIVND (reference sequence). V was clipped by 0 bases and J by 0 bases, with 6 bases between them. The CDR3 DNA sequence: TGTGCCAGTAGTATAGATCAGAATAGCAATCAGCCCCAGCATTTT. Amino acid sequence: CASSIDQNSNQPQHF.

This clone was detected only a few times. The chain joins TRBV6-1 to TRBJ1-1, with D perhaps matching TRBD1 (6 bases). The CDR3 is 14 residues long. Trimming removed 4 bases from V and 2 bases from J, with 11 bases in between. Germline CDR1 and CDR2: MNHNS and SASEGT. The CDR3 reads CASSVAGDNTEAFF. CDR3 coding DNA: TGTGCCAGCAGTGTAGCAGGGGATAACACTGAAGCTTTCTTT.

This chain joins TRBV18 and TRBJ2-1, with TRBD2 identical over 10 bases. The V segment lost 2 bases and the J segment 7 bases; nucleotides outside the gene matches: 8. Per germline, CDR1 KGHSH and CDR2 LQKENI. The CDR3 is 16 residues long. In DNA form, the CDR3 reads TGTGCCAGCTCACCAAGCCCTAGCGGGAGATCGAATGAGCAGTTCTTC. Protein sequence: CASSPSPSGRSNEQFF.

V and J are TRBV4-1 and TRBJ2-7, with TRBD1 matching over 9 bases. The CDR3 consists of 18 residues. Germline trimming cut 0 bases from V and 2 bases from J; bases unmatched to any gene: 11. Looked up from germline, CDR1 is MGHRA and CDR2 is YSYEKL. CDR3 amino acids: CASSQDGLWTGDPYEQYF. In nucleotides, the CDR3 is TGCGCCAGCAGCCAAGATGGTTTGTGGACAGGGGATCCCTACGAGCAGTACTTC.

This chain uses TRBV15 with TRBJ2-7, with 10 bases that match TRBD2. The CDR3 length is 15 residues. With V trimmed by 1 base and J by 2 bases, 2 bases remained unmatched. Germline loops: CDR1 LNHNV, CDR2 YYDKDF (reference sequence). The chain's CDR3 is CATSRGTSGPYEQYF. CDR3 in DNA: TGTGCCACCAGCAGAGGGACTAGCGGACCCTACGAGCAGTACTTC.

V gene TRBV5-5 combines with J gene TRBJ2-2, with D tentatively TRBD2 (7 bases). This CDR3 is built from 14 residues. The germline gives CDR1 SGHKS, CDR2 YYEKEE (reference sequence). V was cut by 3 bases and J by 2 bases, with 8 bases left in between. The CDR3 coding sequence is TGTGCCAGCAGCTGGGGGGGCAACACCGGGGAGCTGTTTTTT. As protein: CASSWGGNTGELFF.

CDR3 loop: CASSDRVLSEQFF. The CDR3 DNA reads TGTGCCAGTAGTGACAGGGTATTAAGTGAGCAGTTCTTC. J is TRBJ2-1 and V is TRBV19; TRBD1 aligns across 7 bases. V lost 5 bases and J lost 9; bases outside the gene matches: 7. This CDR3 spans 13 amino acids. In germline, CDR1 is LNHDA, CDR2 SQIVND (reference sequence).

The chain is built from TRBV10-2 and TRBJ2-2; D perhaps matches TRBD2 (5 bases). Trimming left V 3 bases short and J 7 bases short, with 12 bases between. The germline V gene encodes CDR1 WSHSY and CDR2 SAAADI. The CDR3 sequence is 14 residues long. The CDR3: CASSERRRVGELFF. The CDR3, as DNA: TGCGCCAGCAGTGAACGTCGGCGGGTCGGGGAGCTGTTTTTT.